This entry lists 16 T cell receptor beta chains sequenced from one sample in a study of OX40 agonist ivuxolimab in advanced cancers. Assay: immunoSEQ multiplex PCR; the TCRdb copy retains only in-frame clones and omits some. Here the sample spans around 100,000 clones, around nine tenths being singletons. Sample: CD4+ or CD8+ T cells sorted from blood, taken in a trial of the OX40 agonist ivuxolimab. These receptors were obtained from an adult with an advanced solid tumor such as melanoma, head and neck, liver or kidney cancer.

In this sample, this clone turned up a few times. The chain is built from TRBV11-2 and TRBJ2-3, with 11 bases fitting TRBD2. Germline loops: CDR1 SGHAT, CDR2 FQNNGV. Trimming removed 5 bases from V and 0 bases from J; junction bases left unmatched: 7. The CDR3 sequence is 17 residues long. The CDR3 nucleotides are TGTGCCAGCAGCCGCGGGACTAGCGGTTCTAGCACAGATACGCAGTATTTT. Translating it yields CASSRGTSGSSTDTQYF.

J is TRBJ2-5 and V is TRBV18; 7 bases match TRBD1. Trimming cost V 6 bases and J 5 bases; bases outside gene matches: 9. The CDR3 runs to 14 residues. Germline CDR1 is KGHSH and CDR2 is LQKENI. In DNA form, the CDR3 reads TGTGCCAGCTCTACAGGGGCGCTTTATGAGACCCAGTACTTC. Protein sequence: CASSTGALYETQYF.

This chain joins TRBV2 and TRBJ2-7, with TRBD2 as a possible D gene (5 bases). Trimming left V 8 bases short and J 0 bases short, with 20 bases between. Germline-derived CDR1 and CDR2 are SNHLY and FYNNEI. The CDR3 covers 16 residues. As DNA, the CDR3 is TGTGCCAGCGGGAACGGGGTGGGAGCCCCCTCCTACGAGCAGTACTTC. Its protein product is CASGNGVGAPSYEQYF.

This chain uses TRBV6-6 with TRBJ1-2; D ambiguous. The V end lost 8 bases, the J end lost 0 bases, and 4 bases lay between the germline ends. The CDR3 is 11 residues long. From germline, CDR1 is MNHNY and CDR2 SVGAGI (reference sequence). DNA for the CDR3: TGTGCCAGCCAGGCTAACTATGGCTACACCTTC. Its translation is CASQANYGYTF.

The table lists this clone with a count of one. This chain uses TRBV19 with TRBJ1-2; TRBD1 is a possible D gene (5 bases). Germline values: CDR1 LNHDA, CDR2 SQIVND (reference sequence). This CDR3 spans 15 amino acids. Trimming took 6 bases from V and 7 from J, leaving 21 bases between them. CDR3 loop: CASSRLGQGLGGYTF. CDR3 DNA: TGTGCCAGTAGCCGACTCGGTCAGGGATTAGGTGGCTACACCTTC.

This chain links TRBV7-2 with TRBJ2-1, with 8 bases aligning to TRBD2. CDR3 length: 16 residues. V was clipped by 3 bases and J by 2 bases; unmatched bases: 6. The germline CDR1 and CDR2 sequences are SGHTA and FQGNSA. CDR3 nucleotides: TGTGCCAGCAGCTTTGAGAGCGGGAGAACCTACAATGAGCAGTTCTTC. The encoded protein is CASSFESGRTYNEQFF.

The V call is TRBV7-2, the J call TRBJ2-7; 7 bases map to TRBD1. J was trimmed by 2 bases and V by 5 bases; bases with no gene match: 3. The CDR3 sequence is 13 residues long. CDR1 and CDR2 from the germline V gene are SGHTA and FQGNSA. The CDR3, as DNA: TGTGCCAGCAGCCGGGACAGAACCTACGAGCAGTACTTC. This encodes CASSRDRTYEQYF.

V is TRBV5-6 and J is TRBJ1-6, with TRBD1 matching over 8 bases. Germline CDR1 SGHDT, CDR2 YYEEEE. CDR3 size: 16 residues. With V trimmed by 1 base and J by 6 bases, 6 bases remained unmatched. The CDR3 is CASSLYVTGVNSPLHF. The CDR3 DNA reads TGTGCCAGCAGCTTGTATGTGACAGGGGTTAATTCACCCCTCCACTTT.

This chain joins TRBV19 and TRBJ1-4, with TRBD1 as a possible D gene (6 bases). Per the germline V gene, CDR1 is LNHDA and CDR2 is SQIVND (reference sequence). The CDR3 loop spans 13 amino acids. Between the trimmed V and J ends, which lost 8 bases and 4 bases, there was a span of 11 bases. The CDR3 region is CASSGQINEKLFF. The CDR3 region has the DNA TGTGCCAGTTCTGGACAGATTAATGAAAAACTGTTTTTT.

The chain joins TRBV5-4 to TRBJ2-5; TRBD1 matches at 9 bases. This CDR3 comprises 17 residues. Unmatched junction bases numbered 11, after V lost 4 bases and J lost 1 base. Looked up from germline, CDR1 is SGHNT and CDR2 is YYREEE (reference sequence). For the CDR3, the DNA is TGTGCCAGCAGCCCTCAACAGGGGGCGGTGGGCCAAGAGACCCAGTACTTC. Translation gives CASSPQQGAVGQETQYF.

V is TRBV4-3 and J is TRBJ2-4; weak D call: TRBD2 (5 bases). Germline lookup yields CDR1 LGHNA and CDR2 YSLEER. CDR3 size: 15 residues. V lost 0 bases and J lost 1, with 7 bases in between. DNA of the CDR3: TGCGCCAGCAGCCAAGAGAGGGCGGCCAAAAACATTCAGTACTTC. Its translation is CASSQERAAKNIQYF.

The V and J genes are TRBV7-9 and TRBJ2-1; D is ambiguous. V lost 2 bases, J lost 2 bases, and 10 bases lay in between. There are 15 residues in the CDR3. Looked up from germline, CDR1 is SEHNR and CDR2 is FQNEAQ (reference sequence). CDR3 in amino acids: CASSLLVAPYNEQFF. CDR3 coding DNA: TGTGCCAGCAGCTTACTGGTAGCCCCCTACAATGAGCAGTTCTTC. The full variable domain, completed using reference TRBV7-9 and TRBJ2-1, is DTGVSQNPRHKITKRGQNVTFRCDPISEHNRLYWYRQTLGQGPEFLTYFQNEAQLEKSRLLSDRFSAERPKGSFSTLEIQRTEQGDSAMYLCASSLLVAPYNEQFFGPGTRLTVL.

This clone came up once. This sequence joins TRBV1 and TRBJ1-1. TRBV1 is an annotated pseudogene. The CDR3 is 15 residues long. The CDR3 loop is CTSSPGREVDTEAFF. The CDR3 DNA is TGCACCAGCAGCCCAGGGAGGGAGGTCGACACTGAAGCTTTCTTT.

V usage is TRBV19 and J usage is TRBJ2-6; D is uncertain. The length of the CDR3 is 13 residues. Germline values: CDR1 LNHDA, CDR2 SQIVND (reference sequence). V lost 5 bases and J 2 bases, leaving 4 bases between the germline ends. For the CDR3, the DNA is TGTGCCAGTAGTGTCCCTGGGGCCAACGTCCTGACTTTC. This gives the protein CASSVPGANVLTF.

The rearrangement links TRBV18 to TRBJ2-6; D possibly uses TRBD1 or TRBD2 (5 bases each). The CDR3 totals 18 residues. Germline lookup yields CDR1 KGHSH and CDR2 LQKENI. V lost 4 bases, J lost 0 bases, and 16 bases lay in between. CDR3 sequence: CASSLGTPRPSGANVLTF. The CDR3 DNA reads as TGTGCCAGCTCACTTGGGACGCCAAGGCCCTCTGGGGCCAACGTCCTGACTTTC.

The chain carries TRBV6-6 and TRBJ2-5; no firm D call. V lost 6 bases and J 5 bases, leaving 16 bases between the germline ends. Germline CDR1 is MNHNY and CDR2 is SVGAGI (reference sequence). The CDR3 has 14 amino acids. CDR3 sequence: CASSLNSGGETQYF. The CDR3 coding sequence is TGTGCCAGCAGCCTGAACTCCGGTGGTGAGACCCAGTACTTC.